These T cell receptor beta chains were read from a single sample in a study of metastatic and nonmetastatic thyroid tumors. TCRdb used MiXCR to call clones anew from the PCR reads. The sample yields about 18,000 clones, 34% seen once. The sample comprised tumor tissue. These TCRs come from a male donor with papillary thyroid cancer or a benign thyroid nodule (not recorded which). Some clones in this sample may be carry-over from other donors' samples. CDR3s include the opening cysteine and the closing phenylalanine or tryptophan. A D gene is named only where the DNA matches it firmly. Rows may omit the clone size; those that give it use once, few, many or a size class.

j_call,clone_size,v_call,d_call,cdr3_aa,cdr3_nt
TRBJ1-5,few,TRBV6-1,TRBD1,CASSRDGTGPNKPQHF,TGTGCCAGCAGCCGCGACGGGACAGGGCCAAATAAGCCCCAGCATTTT
TRBJ2-7,once,TRBV4-1,TRBD1,CASSQPGQGWEQYF,TGCGCCAGCAGCCAACCGGGACAGGGGTGGGAGCAGTACTTC
TRBJ2-3,-,TRBV18,-,CASSPGRGTDTQYF,TGTGCCAGCTCACCAGGACGGGGCACAGATACGCAGTATTTT
TRBJ2-6,medium-sized,TRBV28,TRBD2,CASSLGTSGSGANVLTF,TGTGCCAGCAGTTTAGGGACTAGCGGGAGTGGGGCCAACGTCCTGACTTTC
TRBJ1-6,many,TRBV5-6,-,CASSFGESLRF,TGTGCCAGCAGCTTTGGAGAAAGTTTACGCTTT
TRBJ2-5,many,TRBV20-1,-,CSASRAQQTQYF,TGCAGTGCTAGCCGGGCCCAGCAGACCCAGTACTTC
TRBJ2-7,medium-sized,TRBV12-5,TRBD1,CASGPSDRAPSYEQYF,TGTGCTAGTGGTCCCTCGGACAGGGCCCCTTCCTACGAGCAGTACTTC
TRBJ2-7,-,TRBV4-3,TRBD1,CASSPEGADEQYF,TGCGCCAGCAGCCCTGAGGGGGCGGACGAGCAGTACTTC
TRBJ2-5,many,TRBV18,-,CASSPLGRTETQYF,TGTGCCAGCTCACCACTGGGGAGAACAGAGACCCAGTACTTC
TRBJ1-1,-,TRBV28,-,CASSWRRANTEASF,TGTGCCAGCAGCTGGCGACGGGCGAACACTGAAGCTTCCTTT
TRBJ2-7,few,TRBV7-8,-,CASSFDSYGHYF,TGTGCCAGCAGTTTCGACAGTTACGGGCATTACTTC
TRBJ2-2,many,TRBV27,-,CASRQGGTVAGELFF,TGTGCCAGCAGGCAGGGGGGGACAGTGGCCGGGGAGCTGTTTTTT
TRBJ2-7,medium-sized,TRBV10-2,TRBD1,CASSRDRGGEQYF,TGCGCCAGCAGCCGGGACAGGGGGGGCGAGCAGTACTTC
TRBJ2-7,-,TRBV20-1,-,CSAREASLEQYF,TGCAGTGCTAGAGAGGCCAGCCTCGAGCAGTACTTC
TRBJ2-2,many,TRBV7-9,-,CASSLAAAEGELFF,TGTGCCAGCAGCTTAGCGGCAGCCGAGGGGGAGCTGTTTTTT
TRBJ2-2,medium-sized,TRBV5-1,-,CASSPRDRSTGELFF,TGCGCCAGCAGCCCACGGGACCGGTCCACCGGGGAGCTGTTTTTT
TRBJ1-2,-,TRBV6-1,-,CASTHGTPYSYTF,TGTGCAAGCACTCACGGGACGCCCTATAGCTACACCTTC
TRBJ2-7,-,TRBV10-1,TRBD2,CASSESGLAHEQYF,TGCGCCAGCAGTGAGTCTGGACTAGCCCACGAGCAGTACTTC
TRBJ2-7,medium-sized,TRBV2,-,CASSPPTGTYEQYF,TGTGCCAGCAGCCCACCGACAGGTACCTACGAGCAGTACTTC
TRBJ1-6,-,TRBV10-1,TRBD1,CASSEGDSVGDSPLHF,TGTGCCAGCAGTGAGGGGGACAGTGTGGGGGATTCACCCCTCCACTTT
TRBJ2-7,few,TRBV10-3,TRBD1,CAIRNDRGSAYEQYF,TGTGCCATCAGGAATGACAGGGGGAGCGCCTACGAGCAGTACTTC
TRBJ2-1,many,TRBV5-1,TRBD1,CASSTQGAGNEQFF,TGCGCCAGCAGCACGCAGGGGGCCGGTAATGAGCAGTTCTTC
TRBJ1-3,-,TRBV3-1,-,CVSSQSETGNTIYF,TGTGTCAGCAGCCAAAGTGAGACGGGAAACACCATATATTTT
TRBJ2-7,-,TRBV20-1,-,CSARRPGGSYEQYF,TGCAGTGCTAGACGCCCCGGGGGCTCCTACGAGCAGTACTTC
TRBJ1-2,many,TRBV20-1,-,CSASPPNYGYTF,TGCAGTGCTAGTCCCCCTAACTATGGCTACACCTTC
TRBJ2-7,medium-sized,TRBV28,TRBD2,CASSSGASGKSYEQYF,TGTGCCAGCAGTTCGGGTGCTAGCGGGAAATCCTACGAGCAGTACTTC
TRBJ2-5,-,TRBV30,-,CGWSNRGMVVETQYF,TGTGGCTGGAGCAACCGCGGGATGGTGGTAGAGACCCAGTACTTC
TRBJ1-6,many,TRBV19,TRBD1,CASSVFARDRVDSPLHF,TGTGCCAGTAGCGTCTTCGCCCGGGACAGGGTTGATTCACCCCTCCACTTT
TRBJ2-7,-,TRBV6-1,TRBD1,CASSFIGTDLYEQYF,TGTGCCAGCAGTTTCATCGGGACAGACTTATACGAGCAGTACTTC
TRBJ2-3,many,TRBV4-1,-,CASSQVRGQRTDTQYF,TGCGCCAGCAGCCAAGTCCGTGGACAGAGAACAGATACGCAGTATTTT
TRBJ2-2,many,TRBV18,TRBD1,CASSDRGNTGELFF,TGTGCCAGCTCAGACAGGGGGAACACCGGGGAGCTGTTTTTT
TRBJ1-4,many,TRBV28,-,CASSWPGETNEKLFF,TGTGCCAGCAGTTGGCCGGGGGAAACTAATGAAAAACTGTTTTTT